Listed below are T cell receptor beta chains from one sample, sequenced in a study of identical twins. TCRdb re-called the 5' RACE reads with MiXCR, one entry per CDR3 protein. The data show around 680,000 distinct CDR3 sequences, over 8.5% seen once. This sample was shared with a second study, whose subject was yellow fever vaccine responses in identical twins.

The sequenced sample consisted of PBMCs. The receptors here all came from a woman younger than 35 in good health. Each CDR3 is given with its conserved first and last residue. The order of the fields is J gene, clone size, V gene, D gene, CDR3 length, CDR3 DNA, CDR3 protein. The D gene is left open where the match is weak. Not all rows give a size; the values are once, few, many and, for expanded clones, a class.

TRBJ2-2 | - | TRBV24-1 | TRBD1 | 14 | TGTGCCACCAGTGGACAGGGATTAACCGGGGAGCTGTTTTTT | CATSGQGLTGELFF
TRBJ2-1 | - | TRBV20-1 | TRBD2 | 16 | TGCAGTGCTAGAGTAGCGGGACTCGCGGGAGACAATGAGCAGTTCTTC | CSARVAGLAGDNEQFF
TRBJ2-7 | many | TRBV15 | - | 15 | TGTGCCACCAGCCTGGGCGGGAAATTCTCCTACGAGCAGTACTTC | CATSLGGKFSYEQYF
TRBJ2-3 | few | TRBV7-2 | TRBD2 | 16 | TGTGCCAGCAGCTTTTGGCCTCTAGCGGGGACCGATACGCAGTATTTT | CASSFWPLAGTDTQYF
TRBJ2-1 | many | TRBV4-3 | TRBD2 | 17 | TGCGCCAGCAGCGATCGTGGGCTTGGACTAGCGGGAAATGAGCAGTTCTTC | CASSDRGLGLAGNEQFF
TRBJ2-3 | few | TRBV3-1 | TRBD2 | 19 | TGTGCCAGCAGCCAAATCGTCAGGACTAGCGGGGGGAGCACAGATACGCAGTATTTT | CASSQIVRTSGGSTDTQYF
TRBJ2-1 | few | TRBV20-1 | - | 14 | TGCAGTGCTCCCGAGGGGAGCTCCTACAATGAGCAGTTCTTC | CSAPEGSSYNEQFF
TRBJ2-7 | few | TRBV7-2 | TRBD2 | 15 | TGTGCCAGCAGCGTTACTAGCGGGGGGACCTACGAGCAGTACTTC | CASSVTSGGTYEQYF
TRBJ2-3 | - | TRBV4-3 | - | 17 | TGCGCCAGCAGCCAAGATCGAGGCACAGTCAGCACAGATACGCAGTATTTT | CASSQDRGTVSTDTQYF
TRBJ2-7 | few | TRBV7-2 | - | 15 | TGTGCCAGCAGCTTAGTGCACGGCAGCTCCTACGAGCAGTACTTC | CASSLVHGSSYEQYF
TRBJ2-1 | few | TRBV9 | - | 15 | TGTGCCAGCAGCCCTAGGGTGTTAGTACCGTTGGAGCAGTTCTTC | CASSPRVLVPLEQFF
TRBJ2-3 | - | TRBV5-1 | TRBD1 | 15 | TGCGCCAGCAGCCCAGGGACAGCAAACACAGATACGCAGTATTTT | CASSPGTANTDTQYF
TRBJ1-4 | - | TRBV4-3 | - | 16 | TGCGCCAGCAGCCAAGATGGTAGGGGGATCGATGAAAAACTGTTTTTT | CASSQDGRGIDEKLFF
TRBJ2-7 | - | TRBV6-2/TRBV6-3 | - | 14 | TGTGCCAGCAGTTACACGGCGGGGACCTACGAGCAGTACTTC | CASSYTAGTYEQYF
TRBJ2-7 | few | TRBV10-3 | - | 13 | TGTGCCATCAGTAAGGGATCGCCCTACGAGCAGTACTTC | CAISKGSPYEQYF
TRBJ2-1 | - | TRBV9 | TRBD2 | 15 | TGTGCCAGCAGCGTAAGCGGGGGAGACTACAATGAGCAGTTCTTC | CASSVSGGDYNEQFF
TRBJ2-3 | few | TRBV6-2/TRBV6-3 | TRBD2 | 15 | TGTGCCGCTTCCCAGACTAGCGGGAGGAAGGATACGCAGTATTTT | CAASQTSGRKDTQYF
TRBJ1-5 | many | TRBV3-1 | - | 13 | TGTGCCAGCAGCCAAGATATCGGACAGCCCCAGCATTTT | CASSQDIGQPQHF
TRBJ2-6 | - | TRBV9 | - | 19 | TGTGCCAGCAGCCCGAGTAGTAGTCCAGGACGCTCTGGGGCCAACGTCCTGACTTTC | CASSPSSSPGRSGANVLTF
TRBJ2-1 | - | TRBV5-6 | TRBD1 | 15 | TGTGCCAGCAGCGGTTTGACAGGGCCTTGGTCTGAGCAGTTCTTC | CASSGLTGPWSEQFF
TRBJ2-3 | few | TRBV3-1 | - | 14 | TGTGCCAGCAGCCAAAGCCTGGGGGCAGATACGCAGTATTTT | CASSQSLGADTQYF
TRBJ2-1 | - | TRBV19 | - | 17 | TGTGCCAGTAGTATAGTTTCCACACCCCTCCTCGTCAGTGAGCAGTTCTTC | CASSIVSTPLLVSEQFF
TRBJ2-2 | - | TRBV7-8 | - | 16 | TGTGCCACCGATAGCAGGGGCGCATGGGACACCGGGGAGCTGTTTTTT | CATDSRGAWDTGELFF
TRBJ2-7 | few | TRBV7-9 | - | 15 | TGTGCCAGCAGCCCAGGCCGGACACCACCCTACGAGCAGTACTTC | CASSPGRTPPYEQYF
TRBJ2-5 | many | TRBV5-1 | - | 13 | TGTGCCAGCAGTTTGCAGGGAGGAGAGACCCAGTACTTC | CASSLQGGETQYF
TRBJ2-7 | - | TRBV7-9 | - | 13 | TGTGCCAGCAGCTTTAACAGGGCCGACGAGCAGTACTTC | CASSFNRADEQYF
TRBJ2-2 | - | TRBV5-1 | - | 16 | TGCGCCAGCAGCTCCCTGATCGGGAAAGGGGCCGGGGAGCTGTTTTTT | CASSSLIGKGAGELFF
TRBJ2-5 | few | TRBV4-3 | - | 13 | TGCGCCAGCAGCCAAAATACTCGGGAGACCCAGTACTTC | CASSQNTRETQYF
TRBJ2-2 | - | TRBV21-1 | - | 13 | TGTGCCAGCTCAGGAGGGGATGCCGGGGAGCTGTTTTTT | CASSGGDAGELFF
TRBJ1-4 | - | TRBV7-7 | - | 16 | TGTGCTAGCAGCTGGGGCAGGGACCCCCTCGCCGAAAAACTGTTTTTT | CASSWGRDPLAEKLFF
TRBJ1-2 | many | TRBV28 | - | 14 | TGTGCCAGCAGCCCCAGAGGAAGGGACTATGGCTACACCTTC | CASSPRGRDYGYTF
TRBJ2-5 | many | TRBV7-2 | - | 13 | TGTGCCAGCAGCTTAGCGCTCCAGGAGACCCAGTACTTC | CASSLALQETQYF
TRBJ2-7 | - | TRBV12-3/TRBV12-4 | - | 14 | TGTGCCAGCAGTCCAGGACAGCTCCCATACGAGCAGTACTTC | CASSPGQLPYEQYF
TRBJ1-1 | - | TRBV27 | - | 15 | TGTGCCAGCAGTTTAGCGCTGGGGGCGAACACTGAAGCTTTCTTT | CASSLALGANTEAFF
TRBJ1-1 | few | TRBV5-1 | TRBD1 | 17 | TGCGCCAGCAGCGGCTCCGTAGGGACAGGGGCGAACACTGAAGCTTTCTTT | CASSGSVGTGANTEAFF
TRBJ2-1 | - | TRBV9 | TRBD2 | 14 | TGTGCCAGCAGCGTATACGGGGGGAACAATGAGCAGTTCTTC | CASSVYGGNNEQFF
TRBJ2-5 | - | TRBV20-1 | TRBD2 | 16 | TGCAGTGCTAGACGGGCTAGCGGGGGGCCCCAAGAGACCCAGTACTTC | CSARRASGGPQETQYF
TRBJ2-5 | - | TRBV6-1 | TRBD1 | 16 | TGTGCCAGCAGTGAAGCCGGGACAGGTCCCCTGGAGACCCAGTACTTC | CASSEAGTGPLETQYF
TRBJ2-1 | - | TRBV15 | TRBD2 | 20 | TGTGCCACCAGCAGAGGCCGACTAGCGGGGGGTGGTCCCTGGCGCAATGAGCAGTTCTTC | CATSRGRLAGGGPWRNEQFF
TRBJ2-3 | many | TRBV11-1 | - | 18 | TGTGCCAGCAGCTTAGCGGGAGGAGCTGCCCCGAGCGCAGATACGCAGTATTTT | CASSLAGGAAPSADTQYF
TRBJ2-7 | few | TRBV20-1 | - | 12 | TGCAGTGCTAGTCCGCCAAACTACGAGCAGTACTTC | CSASPPNYEQYF
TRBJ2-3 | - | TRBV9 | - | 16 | TGTGCCAGCAGCGGAGGCGGACTTCGTTTGACAGATACGCAGTATTTT | CASSGGGLRLTDTQYF
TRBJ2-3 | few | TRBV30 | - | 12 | TGTGCCTGGACTCCGGGCACAGATACGCAGTATTTT | CAWTPGTDTQYF
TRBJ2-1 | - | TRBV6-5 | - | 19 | TGTGCCAGCAGTTCACTGGGCTCGTGGGTGACAGAGCGAAACAATGAGCAGTTCTTC | CASSSLGSWVTERNNEQFF
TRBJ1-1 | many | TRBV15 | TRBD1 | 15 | TGTGCCACCAGCAGAGTTTCGGGACAGGGAACTGAAGCTTTCTTT | CATSRVSGQGTEAFF
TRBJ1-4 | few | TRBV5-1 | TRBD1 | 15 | TGCGCCAGCAGCTTGGTTCCAGGGGGGGTCGAAAAACTGTTTTTT | CASSLVPGGVEKLFF
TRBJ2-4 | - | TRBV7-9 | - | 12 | TGTGCCAGCAGCTTAGGCCCGGTCTCTCAGTACTTC | CASSLGPVSQYF
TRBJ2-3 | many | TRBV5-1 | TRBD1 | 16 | TGCGCCAGCAGCTTACCCGGGACAGGGGGCCCAGATACGCAGTATTTT | CASSLPGTGGPDTQYF
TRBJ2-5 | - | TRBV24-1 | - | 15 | TGTGCCACCAGTGATTCCCAAACCCAGGCAGAGACCCAGTACTTC | CATSDSQTQAETQYF
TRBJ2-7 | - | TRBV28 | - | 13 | TGTGCCAGCAGTTCGGTACAGAACTACGAGCAGTACTTC | CASSSVQNYEQYF
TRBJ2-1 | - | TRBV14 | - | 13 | TGTGCCAGCAGCCATGACAGAAACAATGAGCAGTTCTTC | CASSHDRNNEQFF
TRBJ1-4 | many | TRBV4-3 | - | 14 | TGCGCCAGCAGCCAAGGGCGCGGTAATGAAAAACTGTTTTTT | CASSQGRGNEKLFF